The rows below give T cell receptor beta chains drawn from one sample of a study of read filtering for tumor transcriptome and immune sequencing. TCRdb reprocessed the reads with MiXCR, giving one entry per CDR3 protein. The table includes fewer than 150,000 distinct CDR3 sequences, roughly 13% detected once. Material: a population of CD138-negative cells sorted from bone marrow. These receptors were obtained from a donor over 35 with multiple myeloma. Both conserved end residues are part of each CDR3. Fields, in order: D gene, V gene, clone size, J gene, CDR3 protein, CDR3 DNA. D genes are given only for firm matches. Size is stated for part of the rows, as once, few or many counts, or as a class when the clone is expanded.

d_gene: -
v_gene: TRBV18
abundance: many
j_gene: TRBJ2-3
CDR3aa: CASSPENTQYF
CDR3nt: TGTGCCAGCTCACCAGAAAATACGCAGTATTTT

d_gene: TRBD2
v_gene: TRBV10-3
abundance: few
j_gene: TRBJ2-2
CDR3aa: CAITGLAASNTGELFF
CDR3nt: TGTGCCATCACTGGACTAGCGGCGTCGAACACCGGGGAGCTGTTTTTT

d_gene: -
v_gene: TRBV5-1
abundance: many
j_gene: TRBJ1-1
CDR3aa: CASSLAAGSNTEAFF
CDR3nt: TGCGCCAGCAGCTTGGCGGCCGGATCGAACACTGAAGCTTTCTTT

d_gene: TRBD1
v_gene: TRBV5-1
abundance: many
j_gene: TRBJ2-5
CDR3aa: CASSFTGTGYQETQYF
CDR3nt: TGCGCCAGCAGCTTTACCGGGACAGGGTACCAAGAGACCCAGTACTTC

d_gene: -
v_gene: TRBV19
abundance: many
j_gene: TRBJ1-6
CDR3aa: CASRQWNSPLHF
CDR3nt: TGTGCCAGTAGACAGTGGAATTCACCCCTCCACTTT

d_gene: -
v_gene: TRBV18
abundance: -
j_gene: TRBJ1-1
CDR3aa: CASSRQSGVDTEAFF
CDR3nt: TGTGCCAGCTCTCGTCAGTCGGGTGTTGACACTGAAGCTTTCTTT

d_gene: -
v_gene: TRBV3-1
abundance: few
j_gene: TRBJ2-2
CDR3aa: CASSHDRGVANTGELFF
CDR3nt: TGTGCCAGCAGCCACGATCGCGGAGTAGCGAACACCGGGGAGCTGTTTTTT

d_gene: TRBD2
v_gene: TRBV6-1
abundance: -
j_gene: TRBJ2-1
CDR3aa: CASQTSGGLFEQFF
CDR3nt: TGTGCCTCCCAGACTAGCGGGGGTCTTTTTGAGCAGTTCTTC

d_gene: -
v_gene: TRBV7-2
abundance: few
j_gene: TRBJ2-1
CDR3aa: CASSFGSGPYNEQFF
CDR3nt: TGTGCCAGCAGCTTCGGGAGCGGGCCCTACAATGAGCAGTTCTTC

d_gene: -
v_gene: TRBV11-2
abundance: many
j_gene: TRBJ2-1
CDR3aa: CASSPPGSHNEQFF
CDR3nt: TGTGCCAGCAGCCCCCCGGGGTCCCACAATGAGCAGTTCTTC

d_gene: TRBD2
v_gene: TRBV11-2
abundance: -
j_gene: TRBJ2-1
CDR3aa: CASSLRPSGLAGGNEQFF
CDR3nt: TGTGCCAGCAGCTTGAGGCCCTCGGGACTAGCGGGGGGGAATGAGCAGTTCTTC

d_gene: -
v_gene: TRBV5-1
abundance: many
j_gene: TRBJ1-4
CDR3aa: CASSPGSATNEKLFF
CDR3nt: TGCGCCAGCAGCCCCGGGTCGGCAACTAATGAAAAACTGTTTTTT

d_gene: TRBD2
v_gene: TRBV20-1
abundance: many
j_gene: TRBJ2-5
CDR3aa: CSAGLTSGRVETQYF
CDR3nt: TGCAGTGCTGGATTGACTAGCGGGAGGGTTGAGACCCAGTACTTC

d_gene: -
v_gene: TRBV7-2
abundance: many
j_gene: TRBJ2-1
CDR3aa: CASSLRNGLTYNEQFF
CDR3nt: TGTGCCAGCAGCTTAAGAAACGGCCTTACATACAATGAGCAGTTCTTC

d_gene: TRBD1
v_gene: TRBV10-1
abundance: many
j_gene: TRBJ1-1
CDR3aa: CASREGQGFEAFF
CDR3nt: TGCGCCAGCAGGGAGGGACAGGGATTTGAAGCTTTCTTT

d_gene: TRBD2
v_gene: TRBV28
abundance: many
j_gene: TRBJ2-2
CDR3aa: CASSPSGLAGRRIGELFF
CDR3nt: TGTGCCAGCAGTCCCTCGGGACTAGCGGGAAGACGGATCGGGGAGCTGTTTTTT

d_gene: -
v_gene: TRBV5-6
abundance: many
j_gene: TRBJ2-6
CDR3aa: CASSLPQTGANVLTF
CDR3nt: TGTGCCAGCAGTTTGCCCCAAACTGGGGCCAACGTCCTGACTTTC

d_gene: TRBD2
v_gene: TRBV27
abundance: many
j_gene: TRBJ2-1
CDR3aa: CASSTPGLAGAYNEQFF
CDR3nt: TGTGCCAGCAGTACCCCGGGACTAGCGGGGGCTTACAATGAGCAGTTCTTC

d_gene: -
v_gene: TRBV13
abundance: many
j_gene: TRBJ2-1
CDR3aa: CASSTRGGVDNEQFF
CDR3nt: TGTGCCAGCAGCACCAGGGGCGGAGTAGACAATGAGCAGTTCTTC

d_gene: -
v_gene: TRBV4-1
abundance: -
j_gene: TRBJ2-2
CDR3aa: CASTMGGQDTGELFF
CDR3nt: TGCGCCAGCACCATGGGGGGGCAGGACACCGGGGAGCTGTTTTTT

d_gene: TRBD1
v_gene: TRBV20-1
abundance: many
j_gene: TRBJ2-5
CDR3aa: CSAVRDRGRVETQYF
CDR3nt: TGCAGTGCTGTCCGGGACAGGGGGCGGGTAGAGACCCAGTACTTC

d_gene: -
v_gene: TRBV21-1
abundance: many
j_gene: TRBJ1-1
CDR3aa: CASSKVRTGTGGLTEAFF
CDR3nt: TGTGCCAGCAGCAAAGTTAGGACCGGGACAGGGGGGCTCACTGAAGCTTTCTTT

d_gene: -
v_gene: TRBV5-1
abundance: -
j_gene: TRBJ2-2
CDR3aa: CASTSGVDTGELFF
CDR3nt: TGCGCCAGCACTTCAGGGGTTGACACCGGGGAGCTGTTTTTT

d_gene: TRBD1
v_gene: TRBV7-2
abundance: many
j_gene: TRBJ1-5
CDR3aa: CASSSGQGGSGNQPQHF
CDR3nt: TGTGCCAGCAGCTCCGGACAGGGGGGCTCTGGCAATCAGCCCCAGCATTTT

d_gene: TRBD2
v_gene: TRBV4-2
abundance: many
j_gene: TRBJ2-7
CDR3aa: CASSQDPPAGGYYEQYF
CDR3nt: TGTGCCAGCAGCCAAGACCCCCCAGCGGGAGGCTACTACGAGCAGTACTTC

d_gene: -
v_gene: TRBV2
abundance: -
j_gene: TRBJ1-1
CDR3aa: CASTPVLVNTEAFF
CDR3nt: TGTGCCAGCACTCCGGTACTTGTGAACACTGAAGCTTTCTTT

d_gene: TRBD2
v_gene: TRBV5-1
abundance: many
j_gene: TRBJ2-3
CDR3aa: CASSLRLAGVPDTQYF
CDR3nt: TGCGCCAGCAGCTTGCGACTAGCGGGAGTTCCAGATACGCAGTATTTT

d_gene: -
v_gene: TRBV13
abundance: -
j_gene: TRBJ2-4
CDR3aa: CASSPRGGWAKNIQYF
CDR3nt: TGTGCCAGCAGCCCCAGAGGGGGTTGGGCCAAAAACATTCAGTACTTC

d_gene: TRBD1
v_gene: TRBV12-3/TRBV12-4
abundance: -
j_gene: TRBJ2-7
CDR3aa: CASSVPPTGASYEQYF
CDR3nt: TGTGCCAGCAGTGTCCCCCCGACAGGGGCCTCCTACGAGCAGTACTTC

d_gene: TRBD1
v_gene: TRBV7-2
abundance: many
j_gene: TRBJ2-7
CDR3aa: CASRPTGDYEQYF
CDR3nt: TGTGCCAGCAGACCGACAGGGGACTACGAGCAGTACTTC

d_gene: TRBD2
v_gene: TRBV27
abundance: many
j_gene: TRBJ2-5
CDR3aa: CASSMGLAGPETQYF
CDR3nt: TGTGCCAGCAGCATGGGACTAGCGGGTCCGGAGACCCAGTACTTC

d_gene: -
v_gene: TRBV20-1
abundance: many
j_gene: TRBJ1-6
CDR3aa: CSAREMRGGGSPLHF
CDR3nt: TGCAGTGCTAGAGAAATGAGGGGAGGTGGTTCACCCCTCCACTTT

d_gene: TRBD2
v_gene: TRBV7-3
abundance: many
j_gene: TRBJ2-1
CDR3aa: CASSQGLAGGQGQFF
CDR3nt: TGTGCCAGCAGCCAAGGACTAGCGGGAGGGCAGGGGCAGTTCTTC

d_gene: TRBD1
v_gene: TRBV29-1
abundance: -
j_gene: TRBJ2-1
CDR3aa: CSVELQGAFAEQFF
CDR3nt: TGCAGCGTTGAGTTACAGGGGGCCTTCGCGGAGCAGTTCTTC

d_gene: -
v_gene: TRBV10-2
abundance: many
j_gene: TRBJ1-2
CDR3aa: CASGGDNYGYTF
CDR3nt: TGCGCCAGCGGGGGGGATAACTATGGCTACACCTTC

d_gene: TRBD2
v_gene: TRBV7-2
abundance: few
j_gene: TRBJ2-3
CDR3aa: CASSPSGGAGDTQYF
CDR3nt: TGTGCCAGCAGTCCGAGCGGGGGGGCTGGAGATACGCAGTATTTT

d_gene: -
v_gene: TRBV20-1
abundance: many
j_gene: TRBJ2-1
CDR3aa: CSATDPRSLEQFF
CDR3nt: TGCAGTGCCACAGATCCTAGATCTCTTGAGCAGTTCTTC

d_gene: TRBD2
v_gene: TRBV11-1
abundance: -
j_gene: TRBJ2-1
CDR3aa: CASSLVTSGRVNEQFF
CDR3nt: TGTGCCAGCAGCTTAGTGACTAGCGGGAGAGTCAATGAGCAGTTCTTC

d_gene: TRBD1
v_gene: TRBV28
abundance: many
j_gene: TRBJ2-7
CDR3aa: CASSFRTGGALYEQYF
CDR3nt: TGTGCCAGCAGTTTCCGAACAGGGGGCGCGTTATACGAGCAGTACTTC

d_gene: TRBD2
v_gene: TRBV11-2
abundance: few
j_gene: TRBJ2-3
CDR3aa: CASSLIAGSTDTQYF
CDR3nt: TGTGCCAGCAGCTTAATAGCGGGGAGCACAGATACGCAGTATTTT

d_gene: -
v_gene: TRBV28
abundance: many
j_gene: TRBJ2-1
CDR3aa: CASSTPASGYYNEQFF
CDR3nt: TGTGCCAGCAGTACCCCAGCCAGCGGGTATTACAATGAGCAGTTCTTC

d_gene: TRBD2
v_gene: TRBV3-1
abundance: many
j_gene: TRBJ2-5
CDR3aa: CASSQELAGETQYF
CDR3nt: TGTGCCAGCAGCCAAGAGCTAGCGGGGGAGACCCAGTACTTC

d_gene: TRBD1
v_gene: TRBV19
abundance: many
j_gene: TRBJ2-7
CDR3aa: CASSPLPGTETYEQYF
CDR3nt: TGTGCCAGTAGTCCACTCCCGGGGACAGAGACCTACGAGCAGTACTTC

d_gene: -
v_gene: TRBV20-1
abundance: few
j_gene: TRBJ1-5
CDR3aa: CSARGGGNQPQHF
CDR3nt: TGCAGTGCTAGAGGTGGGGGAAATCAGCCCCAGCATTTT

d_gene: TRBD2
v_gene: TRBV6-5
abundance: few
j_gene: TRBJ2-1
CDR3aa: CASNPGGSGRTTYNEQFF
CDR3nt: TGTGCCAGCAACCCCGGGGGTAGCGGGCGGACCACCTACAATGAGCAGTTCTTC

d_gene: -
v_gene: TRBV4-1
abundance: -
j_gene: TRBJ1-2
CDR3aa: CASSQNYGYTF
CDR3nt: TGCGCCAGCAGCCAAAATTATGGCTACACCTTC

d_gene: -
v_gene: TRBV7-3
abundance: many
j_gene: TRBJ2-1
CDR3aa: CASSLPSVNEQFF
CDR3nt: TGTGCCAGCAGCTTACCTAGTGTCAATGAGCAGTTCTTC

d_gene: -
v_gene: TRBV29-1
abundance: many
j_gene: TRBJ2-3
CDR3aa: CSVERSQGILPSTDTQYF
CDR3nt: TGCAGCGTCGAACGGTCGCAGGGAATTCTCCCTAGCACAGATACGCAGTATTTT

d_gene: -
v_gene: TRBV18
abundance: many
j_gene: TRBJ2-7
CDR3aa: CASSVADEYEQYF
CDR3nt: TGTGCCAGCTCAGTAGCGGATGAATACGAGCAGTACTTC

d_gene: -
v_gene: TRBV29-1
abundance: -
j_gene: TRBJ2-2
CDR3aa: CSVRAGSNTGELFF
CDR3nt: TGCAGCGTGAGAGCAGGGTCGAACACCGGGGAGCTGTTTTTT

d_gene: TRBD1
v_gene: TRBV29-1
abundance: many
j_gene: TRBJ1-1
CDR3aa: CSVANLPGQGVTEAFF
CDR3nt: TGCAGCGTTGCCAATTTACCGGGACAGGGGGTCACTGAAGCTTTCTTT

d_gene: TRBD2
v_gene: TRBV30
abundance: many
j_gene: TRBJ2-7
CDR3aa: CAWSVRGAGAYF
CDR3nt: TGTGCCTGGAGTGTACGGGGCGCGGGAGCATACTTC

d_gene: -
v_gene: TRBV28
abundance: many
j_gene: TRBJ1-5
CDR3aa: CASSSRVGTNQPQHF
CDR3nt: TGTGCCAGCAGTTCTAGGGTGGGGACCAATCAGCCCCAGCATTTT

d_gene: TRBD1
v_gene: TRBV3-1
abundance: many
j_gene: TRBJ1-5
CDR3aa: CASSQGRGQGVSQPQHF
CDR3nt: TGTGCCAGCAGCCAAGGGCGAGGGCAGGGGGTAAGTCAGCCCCAGCATTTT

d_gene: TRBD1
v_gene: TRBV6-1
abundance: -
j_gene: TRBJ1-1
CDR3aa: CASRINGDRHTEAFF
CDR3nt: TGTGCCAGCAGAATAAATGGGGACAGGCACACTGAAGCTTTCTTT

d_gene: -
v_gene: TRBV11-1
abundance: -
j_gene: TRBJ1-1
CDR3aa: CASSLARGAVKALF
CDR3nt: TGTGCCAGCAGCTTAGCGCGGGGGGCAGTCAAAGCTCTCTTT

d_gene: -
v_gene: TRBV5-4
abundance: many
j_gene: TRBJ2-1
CDR3aa: CASSYAGNPGNEQFF
CDR3nt: TGTGCCAGCAGCTACGCGGGAAACCCTGGGAATGAGCAGTTCTTC

d_gene: -
v_gene: TRBV29-1
abundance: -
j_gene: TRBJ1-1
CDR3aa: CSVSRVGTDAYF
CDR3nt: TGCAGCGTAAGCCGAGTCGGGACTGACGCTTACTTT

d_gene: -
v_gene: TRBV5-1
abundance: many
j_gene: TRBJ1-5
CDR3aa: CASSLTGSGQPQHF
CDR3nt: TGCGCCAGCAGCTTAACAGGGTCGGGGCAGCCCCAGCATTTT